This is a list of T cell receptor beta chains from one sample in a study. MiXCR, applied by TCRdb to the reads, yields one record per CDR3 protein. In the table there are around 5,200 distinct CDR3 sequences, 9.5% of which are singletons. Sequencing input: CD4+ T cells from synovial fluid. These receptors came from a human donor with rheumatoid arthritis. CDR3s include the opening cysteine and the closing phenylalanine or tryptophan. The D gene is left open where the match is weak. Clone size is stated in some rows and not others, as once, few, many or a class when expanded.

many	TRBV11-2	TRBD2	TRBJ2-1	CASSPGRGSYNEQFF	TGTGCCAGCAGCCCCGGGAGGGGCTCCTACAATGAGCAGTTCTTC
few	TRBV10-3	TRBD2	TRBJ2-3	CAISGTSGVTDTQYF	TGTGCCATCAGTGGGACTAGCGGGGTCACGGATACGCAGTATTTT
medium-sized	TRBV9	-	TRBJ2-5	CASSAGVLQETQYF	TGTGCCAGCAGCGCGGGTGTCCTCCAGGAGACCCAGTACTTC
-	TRBV15	-	TRBJ2-2	CATSRDSRVLRGELFF	TGTGCCACCAGCAGAGACTCCAGAGTTTTGCGCGGGGAGCTGTTTTTT
-	TRBV18	TRBD1	TRBJ2-7	CASSLLGTGGEQYF	TGTGCCAGCTCACTACTCGGGACAGGGGGGGAGCAGTACTTC
medium-sized	TRBV2	TRBD1	TRBJ1-4	CASGPPGTGNEKLFF	TGTGCCAGCGGACCTCCCGGGACAGGGAATGAAAAACTGTTTTTT
medium-sized	TRBV24-1	TRBD2	TRBJ2-3	CASAGTSGTDTQYF	TGTGCCTCGGCCGGGACTAGCGGAACAGATACGCAGTATTTT
many	TRBV18	TRBD1	TRBJ2-5	CASSLGTGEETQYF	TGTGCCAGCTCACTGGGGACAGGGGAAGAGACCCAGTACTTC
medium-sized	TRBV3-1	-	TRBJ1-4	CASSQSGTAATNEKLFF	TGTGCCAGCAGCCAGAGTGGGACGGCGGCAACTAATGAAAAACTGTTTTTT
medium-sized	TRBV18	-	TRBJ2-7	CASSPTGLYEQYF	TGTGCCAGCTCACCGACAGGTCTCTACGAGCAGTACTTC
once	TRBV6-1	-	TRBJ2-2	CANFTVNTGELFF	TGTGCCAACTTCACAGTAAACACCGGGGAGCTGTTTTTT
medium-sized	TRBV6-5	-	TRBJ2-1	CASTARYSYNEQFF	TGTGCCAGCACAGCGAGGTACTCCTACAATGAGCAGTTCTTC
many	TRBV10-3	TRBD2	TRBJ2-2	CAISETSGIWDGELFF	TGTGCCATCAGTGAGACTAGCGGGATATGGGACGGGGAGCTGTTTTTT
medium-sized	TRBV9	-	TRBJ2-3	CASSTGTTSGDTQYF	TGTGCCAGCAGCACCGGGACGACATCGGGAGATACGCAGTATTTT
large	TRBV10-3	TRBD1	TRBJ1-4	CASSDGQGQNEKLFF	TGCGCCAGCAGTGATGGACAGGGGCAGAATGAAAAACTGTTTTTT
few	TRBV20-1	-	TRBJ1-4	CSATRGLTNEKLFF	TGCAGTGCTACTAGGGGGTTAACTAATGAAAAACTGTTTTTT
-	TRBV7-9	TRBD1	TRBJ1-4	CASSLPTGGAEKRFF	TGTGCCAGCAGCTTACCTACAGGGGGAGCTGAAAAACGGTTTTTT
medium-sized	TRBV7-2	-	TRBJ1-5	CASSLVEGSNQPQHF	TGTGCCAGCAGCTTAGTGGAGGGTAGCAATCAGCCCCAGCATTTT
large	TRBV3-1	TRBD2	TRBJ2-2	CATGRGLGRELFF	TGTGCCACTGGCAGGGGACTAGGAAGGGAGCTGTTTTTT
medium-sized	TRBV11-2	-	TRBJ2-1	CASSLEYNEQFF	TGTGCCAGCAGCCTCGAATACAATGAGCAGTTCTTC
-	TRBV7-2	-	TRBJ1-1	CASRGPNTEAFF	TGTGCCAGCAGAGGCCCGAACACTGAAGCTTTCTTT